This T cell receptor beta chain emerged from a study of T cell responses to AZD1222 COVID-19 vaccine. Study results and caveats: Spike-specific TCRs gained breadth and depth after people received two AZD1222 doses.

As to this clone: Its antigen is unknown.

Repertoires were generated with immunoSEQ multiplex PCR, while TCRdb's copy carries only in-frame clones and drops some. Of some 130,000 clones in the sample, 80% to 90% were seen once. The V and J ends lost 4 bases and 2 bases respectively, with 11 bases between them. This CDR3 contains 14 residues. Germline V gives CDR1 SNHLY, CDR2 FYNNEI. Source: peripheral blood, taken on day 0 of AZD1222 vaccination. This TCR came from an adult in good health. The chain uses TRBV2 and TRBJ1-2; D is ambiguous. The CDR3 loop is CASSGSSQNYGYTF. As DNA, the CDR3 is TGTGCCAGCAGTGGTAGTAGCCAGAACTATGGCTACACCTTC.